The entry that follows covers one T cell receptor beta chain sequence. The V gene's germline CDR1 is SGHAT and CDR2 FQNNGV. The germline V and J ends were trimmed by 2 bases and 4 bases, with 12 bases remaining between them. The CDR3 consists of 15 residues. Assay used: immunoSEQ multiplex PCR; TCRdb lists only in-frame clones, some missing. The sample has approximately 30,000 clones, 75% to 95% seen once; the top ten hold roughly a tenth. This entry belongs to a study of T cell changes during pregnancy in multiple sclerosis. The sequence derives from a female donor with multiple sclerosis, enrolled in a pregnancy study. The V gene is TRBV11-2, the J gene TRBJ1-3; D gene uncertain. Here the sequenced sample was CD8+ T cells from peripheral blood mononuclear cells, taken before pregnancy. DNA of the CDR3: TGTGCCAGCAGCTTAATCGTACAATCAGGAAACACCATATATTTT. Translating gives CASSLIVQSGNTIYF.